This TCR beta chain was recorded in a study of blood T cells in healthy people across ages. Overall study findings and caveats: Per million T cells, TCR beta diversity dropped about linearly as age rose. Higher diversity, along with more naive CD4+ cells, distinguished long-lived donors from aged donors.

Comment on this clonotype: Its antigen is as yet unknown.

Germline values: CDR1 SGHTA, CDR2 FQGNSA. The CDR3 is 14 residues long. V was clipped by 4 bases and J by 2 bases, with 11 bases between them. Next came a second PCR, run for roughly 6 to 11 cycles, which used a sample-barcoded 5' primer along with a J-beta primer mix. MiXCR was run by TCRdb on the 5' RACE reads, yielding one entry per CDR3 protein. The top ten clones hold 3% to 4.5% of a sample with about 800,000 distinct CDR3 sequences, 25% of them seen once. Samples each yielded at least 5.5 micrograms of total RNA. These data are also associated with another study on T cells of mothers and their children.

Sequenced material: blood. The V gene is TRBV7-2, the J gene TRBJ2-5; D is unresolved. The clonotype originates from a boy younger than 18 in good health. CDR3 protein: CASSSEQWQETQYF. Here the CDR3 DNA reads TGTGCCAGCAGCTCCGAACAGTGGCAAGAGACCCAGTACTTC.